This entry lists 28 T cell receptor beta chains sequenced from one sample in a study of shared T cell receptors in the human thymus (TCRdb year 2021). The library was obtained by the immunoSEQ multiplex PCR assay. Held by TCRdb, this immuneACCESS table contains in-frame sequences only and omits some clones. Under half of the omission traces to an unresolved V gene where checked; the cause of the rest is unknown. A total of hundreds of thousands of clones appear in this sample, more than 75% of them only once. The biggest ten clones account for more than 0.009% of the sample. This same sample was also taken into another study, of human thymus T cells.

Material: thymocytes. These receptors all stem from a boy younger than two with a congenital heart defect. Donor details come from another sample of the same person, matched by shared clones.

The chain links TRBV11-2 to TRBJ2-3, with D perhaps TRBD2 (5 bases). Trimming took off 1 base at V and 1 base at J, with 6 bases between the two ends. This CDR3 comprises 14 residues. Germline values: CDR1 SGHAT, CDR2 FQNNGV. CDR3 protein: CASSLVGGTDTQYF. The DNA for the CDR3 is TGTGCCAGCAGCTTAGTGGGAGGCACAGATACGCAGTATTTT. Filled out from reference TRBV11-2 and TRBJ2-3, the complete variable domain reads EAGVAQSPRYKIIEKRQSVAFWCNPISGHATLYWYQQILGQGPKLLIQFQNNGVVDDSQLPKDRFSAERLKGVDSTLKIQPAKLEDSAVYLCASSLVGGTDTQYFGPGTRLTVL.

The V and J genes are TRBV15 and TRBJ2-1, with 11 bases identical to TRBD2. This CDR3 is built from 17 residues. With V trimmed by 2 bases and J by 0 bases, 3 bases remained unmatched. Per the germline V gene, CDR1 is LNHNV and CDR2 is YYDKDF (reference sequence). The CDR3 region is CATSRLAGGSSYNEQFF. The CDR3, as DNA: TGTGCCACCAGCAGATTAGCGGGAGGGAGCTCCTACAATGAGCAGTTCTTC.

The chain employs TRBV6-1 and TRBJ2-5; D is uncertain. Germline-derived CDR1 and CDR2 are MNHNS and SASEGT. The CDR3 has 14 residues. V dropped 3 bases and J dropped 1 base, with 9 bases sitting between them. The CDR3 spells CASSELNFQETQYF. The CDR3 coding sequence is TGTGCCAGCAGTGAGTTAAACTTCCAAGAGACCCAGTACTTC.

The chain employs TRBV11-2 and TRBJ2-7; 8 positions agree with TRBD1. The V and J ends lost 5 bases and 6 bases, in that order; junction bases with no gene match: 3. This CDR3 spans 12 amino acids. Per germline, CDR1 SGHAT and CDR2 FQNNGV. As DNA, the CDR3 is TGTGCCAGCAGCGAAGACAGGGGCGAGCAGTACTTC. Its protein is CASSEDRGEQYF. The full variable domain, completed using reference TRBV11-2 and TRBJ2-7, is EAGVAQSPRYKIIEKRQSVAFWCNPISGHATLYWYQQILGQGPKLLIQFQNNGVVDDSQLPKDRFSAERLKGVDSTLKIQPAKLEDSAVYLCASSEDRGEQYFGPGTRLTVT.

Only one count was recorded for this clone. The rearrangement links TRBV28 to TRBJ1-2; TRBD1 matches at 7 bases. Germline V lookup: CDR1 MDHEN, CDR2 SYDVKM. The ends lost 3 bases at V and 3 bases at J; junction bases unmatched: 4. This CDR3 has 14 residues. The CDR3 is CASSLPGQDYGYTF. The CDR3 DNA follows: TGTGCCAGCAGTTTGCCTGGACAGGACTATGGCTACACCTTC.

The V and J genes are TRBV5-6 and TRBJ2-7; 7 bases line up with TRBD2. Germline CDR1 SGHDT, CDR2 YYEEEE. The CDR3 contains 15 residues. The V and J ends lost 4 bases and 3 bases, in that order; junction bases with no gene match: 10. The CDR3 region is CASSHLAADDYEQYF. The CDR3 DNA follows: TGTGCCAGCAGCCACCTAGCGGCAGACGACTACGAGCAGTACTTC.

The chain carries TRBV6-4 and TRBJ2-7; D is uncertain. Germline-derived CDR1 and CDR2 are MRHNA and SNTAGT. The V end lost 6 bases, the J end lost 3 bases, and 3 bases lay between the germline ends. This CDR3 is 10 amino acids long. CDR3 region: CASSLYEQYF. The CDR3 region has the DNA TGTGCCAGCAGCCTCTACGAGCAGTACTTC.

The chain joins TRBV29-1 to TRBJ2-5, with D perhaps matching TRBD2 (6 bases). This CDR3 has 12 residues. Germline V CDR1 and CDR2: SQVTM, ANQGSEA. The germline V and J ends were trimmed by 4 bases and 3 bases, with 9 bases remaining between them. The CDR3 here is CSVGPGEETQYF. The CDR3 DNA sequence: TGCAGCGTTGGCCCGGGGGAAGAGACCCAGTACTTC.

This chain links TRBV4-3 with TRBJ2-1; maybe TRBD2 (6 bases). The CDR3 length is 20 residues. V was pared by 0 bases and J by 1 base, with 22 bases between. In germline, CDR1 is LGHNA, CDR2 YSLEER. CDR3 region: CASSQDRISGPKSSYNEQFF. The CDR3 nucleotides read TGCGCCAGCAGCCAAGATAGGATTAGCGGTCCTAAGAGTTCCTACAATGAGCAGTTCTTC.

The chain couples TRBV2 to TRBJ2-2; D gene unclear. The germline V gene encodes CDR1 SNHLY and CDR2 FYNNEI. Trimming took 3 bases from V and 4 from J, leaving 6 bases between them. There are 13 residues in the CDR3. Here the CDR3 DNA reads TGTGCCAGCAGTGACAGATTCACCGGGGAGCTGTTTTTT. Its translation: CASSDRFTGELFF.

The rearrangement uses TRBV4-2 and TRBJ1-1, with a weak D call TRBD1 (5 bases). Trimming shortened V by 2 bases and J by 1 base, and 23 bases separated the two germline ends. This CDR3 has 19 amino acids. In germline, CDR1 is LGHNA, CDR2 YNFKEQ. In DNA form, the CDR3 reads TGTGCCAGCAGCCAATGTACGTGGGGCACCCCTGGGGAGAACACTGAAGCTTTCTTT. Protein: CASSQCTWGTPGENTEAFF.

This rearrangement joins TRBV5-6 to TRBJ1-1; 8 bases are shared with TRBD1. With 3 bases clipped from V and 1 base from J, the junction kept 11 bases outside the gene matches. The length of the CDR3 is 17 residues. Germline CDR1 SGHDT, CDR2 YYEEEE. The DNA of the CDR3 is TGTGCCAGCAGCTGGATAAAAACCGACAGGGGGAACACTGAAGCTTTCTTT. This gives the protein CASSWIKTDRGNTEAFF.

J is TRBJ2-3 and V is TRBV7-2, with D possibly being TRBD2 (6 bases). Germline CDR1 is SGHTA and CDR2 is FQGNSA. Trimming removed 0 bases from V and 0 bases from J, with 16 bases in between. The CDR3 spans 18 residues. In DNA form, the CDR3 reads TGTGCCAGCAGCTTAGCGGACTACGTGTTGACTAGCACAGATACGCAGTATTTT. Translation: CASSLADYVLTSTDTQYF.

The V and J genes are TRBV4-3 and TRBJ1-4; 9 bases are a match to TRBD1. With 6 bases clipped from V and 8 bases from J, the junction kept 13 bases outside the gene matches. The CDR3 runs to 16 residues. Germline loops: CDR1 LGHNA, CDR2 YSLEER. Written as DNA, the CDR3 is TGCGCCAGCAGACCCACTCTCAACAGGGGGCGAGAAAAACTGTTTTTT. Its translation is CASRPTLNRGREKLFF.

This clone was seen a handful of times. This CDR3 is CASSEMGQGSWREKLFF. CDR3 DNA sequence: TGTGCCAGCAGTGAAATGGGACAGGGGAGCTGGAGGGAAAAACTGTTTTTT. The chain combines TRBV25-1 with TRBJ1-4, with 10 nucleotides matching TRBD1. J lost 8 bases, V lost 2 bases, and 11 bases had no gene match. CDR1 is MGHDK and CDR2 is SYGVNS in the germline V gene. The CDR3 is 17 amino acids.

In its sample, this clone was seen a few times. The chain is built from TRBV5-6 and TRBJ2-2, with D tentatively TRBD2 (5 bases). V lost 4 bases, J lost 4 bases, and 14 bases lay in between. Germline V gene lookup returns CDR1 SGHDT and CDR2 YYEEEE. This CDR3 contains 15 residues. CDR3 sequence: CASSQSGWPTGELFF. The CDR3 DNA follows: TGTGCCAGCAGCCAGTCGGGGTGGCCCACCGGGGAGCTGTTTTTT.

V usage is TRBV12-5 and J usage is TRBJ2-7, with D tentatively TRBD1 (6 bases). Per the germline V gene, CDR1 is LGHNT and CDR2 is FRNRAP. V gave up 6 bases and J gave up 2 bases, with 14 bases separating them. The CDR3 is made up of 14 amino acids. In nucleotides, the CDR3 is TGTGCTAGTGGCTTACAGGGTTCCCCCTACGAGCAGTACTTC. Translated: CASGLQGSPYEQYF.

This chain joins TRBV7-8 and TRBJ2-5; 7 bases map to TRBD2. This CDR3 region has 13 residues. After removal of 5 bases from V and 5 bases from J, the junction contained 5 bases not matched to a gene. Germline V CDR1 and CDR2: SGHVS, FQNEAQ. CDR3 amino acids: CASSLRTSETQYF. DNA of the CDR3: TGTGCCAGCAGCCTTCGGACTAGTGAGACCCAGTACTTC.

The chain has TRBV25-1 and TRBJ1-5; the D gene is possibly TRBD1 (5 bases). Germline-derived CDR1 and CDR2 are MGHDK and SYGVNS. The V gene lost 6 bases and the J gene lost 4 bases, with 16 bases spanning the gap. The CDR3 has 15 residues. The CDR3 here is CASSQGRTENQPQHF. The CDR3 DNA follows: TGTGCCAGCAGCCAGGGAAGGACCGAAAATCAGCCCCAGCATTTT.

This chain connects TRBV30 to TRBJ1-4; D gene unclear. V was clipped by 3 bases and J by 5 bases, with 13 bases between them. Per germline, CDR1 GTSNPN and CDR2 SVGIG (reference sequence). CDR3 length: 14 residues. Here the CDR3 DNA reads TGTGCCTGGAGCCTCGGAGGGAGGAATGAAAAACTGTTTTTT. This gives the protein CAWSLGGRNEKLFF.

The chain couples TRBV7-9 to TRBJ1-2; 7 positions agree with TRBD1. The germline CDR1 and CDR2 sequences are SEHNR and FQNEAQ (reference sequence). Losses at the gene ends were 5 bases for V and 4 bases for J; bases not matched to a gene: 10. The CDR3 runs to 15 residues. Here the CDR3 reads CASSLGVRDSYGYTF. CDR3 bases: TGTGCCAGCAGCCTAGGGGTGCGGGACAGCTATGGCTACACCTTC.

CDR3 in amino acids: CASSPRDRYTEAFF. The CDR3 DNA reads as TGCGCCAGCAGCCCAAGGGACAGATACACTGAAGCTTTCTTT. The chain uses TRBV4-3 and TRBJ1-1; 7 bases agree with TRBD1. V lost 4 bases, J lost 3 bases, and 5 bases stayed unmatched. Per the germline V gene, CDR1 is LGHNA and CDR2 is YSLEER. The CDR3 is made up of 14 amino acids.

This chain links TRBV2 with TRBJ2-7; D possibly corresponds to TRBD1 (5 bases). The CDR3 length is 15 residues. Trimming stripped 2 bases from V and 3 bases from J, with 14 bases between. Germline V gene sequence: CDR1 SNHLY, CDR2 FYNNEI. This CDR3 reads CASSESEGADYEQYF. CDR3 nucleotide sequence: TGTGCCAGCAGTGAAAGCGAAGGGGCCGACTACGAGCAGTACTTC.

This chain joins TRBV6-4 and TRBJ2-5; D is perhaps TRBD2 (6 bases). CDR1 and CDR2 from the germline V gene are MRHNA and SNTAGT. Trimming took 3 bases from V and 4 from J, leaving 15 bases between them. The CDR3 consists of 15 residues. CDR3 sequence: CASSDRPGVGETQYF. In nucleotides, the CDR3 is TGTGCCAGCAGTGATCGGCCGGGAGTAGGAGAGACCCAGTACTTC.

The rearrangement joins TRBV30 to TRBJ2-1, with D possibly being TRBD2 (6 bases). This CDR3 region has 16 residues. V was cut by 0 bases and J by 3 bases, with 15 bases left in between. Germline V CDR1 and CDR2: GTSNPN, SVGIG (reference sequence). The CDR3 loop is CAWSVNRERLYNEQFF. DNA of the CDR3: TGTGCCTGGAGTGTAAATCGGGAGAGACTCTACAATGAGCAGTTCTTC.

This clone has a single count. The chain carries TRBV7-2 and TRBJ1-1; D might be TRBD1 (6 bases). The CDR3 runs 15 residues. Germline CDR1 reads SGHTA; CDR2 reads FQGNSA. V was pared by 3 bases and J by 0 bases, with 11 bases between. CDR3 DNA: TGTGCCAGCAGCTTCTTGACAGGCTTGAACACTGAAGCTTTCTTT. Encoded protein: CASSFLTGLNTEAFF.

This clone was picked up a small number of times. The CDR3 DNA is TGTGCCAGCAGCCACAAAAACTACGAGCAGTACTTC. Translated: CASSHKNYEQYF. V gene TRBV7-2 combines with J gene TRBJ2-7; no clear D. The CDR3 has 12 residues. V was trimmed by 5 bases and J by 3 bases, leaving 8 bases between them. Germline CDR1 reads SGHTA; CDR2 reads FQGNSA.

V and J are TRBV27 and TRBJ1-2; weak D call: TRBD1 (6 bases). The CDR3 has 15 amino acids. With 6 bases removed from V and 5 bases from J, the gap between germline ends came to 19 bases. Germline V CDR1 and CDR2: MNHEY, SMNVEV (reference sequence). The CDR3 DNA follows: TGTGCCAGCAGACCCAGATGGGATACAGGGTATGGCTACACCTTC. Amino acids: CASRPRWDTGYGYTF.